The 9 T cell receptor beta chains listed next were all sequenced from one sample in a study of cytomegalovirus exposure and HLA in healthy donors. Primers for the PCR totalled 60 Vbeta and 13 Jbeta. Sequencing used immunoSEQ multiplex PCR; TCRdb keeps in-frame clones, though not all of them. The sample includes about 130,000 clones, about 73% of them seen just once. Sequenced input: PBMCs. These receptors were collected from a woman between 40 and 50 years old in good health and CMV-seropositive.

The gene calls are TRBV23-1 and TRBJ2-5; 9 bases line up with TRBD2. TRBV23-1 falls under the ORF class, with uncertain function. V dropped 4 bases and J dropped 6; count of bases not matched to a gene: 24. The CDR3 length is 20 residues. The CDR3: CASSPYGPQRALREGKTQYF. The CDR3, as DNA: TGCGCCAGCAGTCCATATGGGCCGCAGAGAGCTTTGCGGGAGGGGAAGACCCAGTACTTC.

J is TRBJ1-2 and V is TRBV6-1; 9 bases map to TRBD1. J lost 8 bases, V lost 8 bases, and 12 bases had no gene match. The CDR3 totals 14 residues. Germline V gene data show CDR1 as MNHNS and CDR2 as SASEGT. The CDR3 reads CASSYVGQGSGYTF. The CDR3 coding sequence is TGTGCCAGCTCGTACGTAGGACAGGGGAGCGGCTACACCTTC.

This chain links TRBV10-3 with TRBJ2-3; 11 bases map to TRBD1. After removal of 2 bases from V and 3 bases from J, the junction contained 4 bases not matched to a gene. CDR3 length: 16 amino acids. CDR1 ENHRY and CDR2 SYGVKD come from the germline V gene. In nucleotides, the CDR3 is TGTGCCATCAGTGAGGGGACAGGGGGTTGGACAGATACGCAGTATTTT. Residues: CAISEGTGGWTDTQYF.

The chain's CDR3 is CAWSLRDNYTF. The CDR3 DNA follows: TGTGCCTGGAGTCTCCGGGACAACTACACCTTC. V is TRBV30 and J is TRBJ1-2, with a weak D call TRBD1 (6 bases). Germline V CDR1 and CDR2: GTSNPN, SVGIG (reference sequence). Trimming took 2 bases from V and 10 from J, leaving 11 bases between them. This CDR3 is built from 11 residues.

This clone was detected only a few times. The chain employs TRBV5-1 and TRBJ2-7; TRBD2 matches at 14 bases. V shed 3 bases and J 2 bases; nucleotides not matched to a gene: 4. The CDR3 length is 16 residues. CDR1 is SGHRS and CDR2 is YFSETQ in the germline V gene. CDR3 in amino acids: CASSSRTSGGPYEQYF. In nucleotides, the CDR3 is TGCGCCAGCAGCTCCCGGACTAGCGGGGGGCCCTACGAGCAGTACTTC.

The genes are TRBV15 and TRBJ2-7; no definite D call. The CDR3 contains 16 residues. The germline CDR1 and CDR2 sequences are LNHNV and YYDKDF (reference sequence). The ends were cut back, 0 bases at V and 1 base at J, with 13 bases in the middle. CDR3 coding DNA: TGTGCCACCAGCAGAGACCCGGATTGGGCTTCCTACGAGCAGTACTTC. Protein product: CATSRDPDWASYEQYF.

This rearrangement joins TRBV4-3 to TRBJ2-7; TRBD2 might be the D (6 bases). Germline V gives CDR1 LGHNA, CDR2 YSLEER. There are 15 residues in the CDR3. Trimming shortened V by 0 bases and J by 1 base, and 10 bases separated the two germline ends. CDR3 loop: CASSQDEGTSYEQYF. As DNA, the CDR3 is TGCGCCAGCAGCCAAGATGAGGGGACTTCCTACGAGCAGTACTTC.

The CDR3, as DNA: TGCGCCAGCAGCCAAGGGGGGGGACAGGGCCAAGAGACCCAGTACTTC. This sequence encodes CASSQGGGQGQETQYF. The chain employs TRBV4-1 and TRBJ2-5; 9 bases line up with TRBD1. V lost 1 base, J lost 1 base, and 4 bases stayed unmatched. This CDR3 is built from 16 residues. Germline CDR1 reads MGHRA; CDR2 reads YSYEKL.

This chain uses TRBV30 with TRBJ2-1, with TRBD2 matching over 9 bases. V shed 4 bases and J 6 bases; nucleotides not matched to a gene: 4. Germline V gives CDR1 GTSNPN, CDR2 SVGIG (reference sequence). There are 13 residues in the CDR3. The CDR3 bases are TGTGCCTGGACTAAGACTAGCGGCAATGAGCAGTTCTTC. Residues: CAWTKTSGNEQFF.